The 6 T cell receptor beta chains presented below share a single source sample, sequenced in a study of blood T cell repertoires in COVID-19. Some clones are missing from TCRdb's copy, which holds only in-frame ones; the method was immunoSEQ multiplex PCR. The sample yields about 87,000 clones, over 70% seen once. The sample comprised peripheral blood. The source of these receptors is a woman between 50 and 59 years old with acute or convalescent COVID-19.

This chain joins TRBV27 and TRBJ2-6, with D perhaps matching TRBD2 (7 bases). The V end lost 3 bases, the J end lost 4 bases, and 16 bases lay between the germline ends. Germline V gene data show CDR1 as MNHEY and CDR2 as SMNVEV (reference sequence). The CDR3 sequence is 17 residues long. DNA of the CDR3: TGTGCCAGCAGTTTGGGGAGGGGGGCTGGCGGGGCCAACGTCCTGACTTTC. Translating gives CASSLGRGAGGANVLTF.

This CDR3 reads CASSPEGTTHGYYNEQFF. CDR3 nucleotide sequence: TGTGCCAGCAGCCCGGAAGGGACTACTCACGGGTATTACAATGAGCAGTTCTTC. The rearrangement links TRBV27 to TRBJ2-1, with 7 nucleotides matching TRBD2. The CDR3 covers 18 residues. Germline loops: CDR1 MNHEY, CDR2 SMNVEV (reference sequence). The V gene end was trimmed by 6 bases and the J gene end by 4 bases; junction bases not matched to a gene: 18.

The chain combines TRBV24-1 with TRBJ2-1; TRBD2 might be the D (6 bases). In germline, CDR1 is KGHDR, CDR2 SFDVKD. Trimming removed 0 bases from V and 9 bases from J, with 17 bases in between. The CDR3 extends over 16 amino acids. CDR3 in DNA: TGTGCCACCAGTGATTTGAAATTCGGAGGGACCGGTGAGCAGTTCTTC. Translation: CATSDLKFGGTGEQFF.

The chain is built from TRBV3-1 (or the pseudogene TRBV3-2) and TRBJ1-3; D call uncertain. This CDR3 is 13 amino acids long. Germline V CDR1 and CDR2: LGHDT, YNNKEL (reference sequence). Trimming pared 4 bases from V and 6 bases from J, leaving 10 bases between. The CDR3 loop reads CASSLLEANTIYF. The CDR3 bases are TGTGCCAGCAGCCTTCTGGAGGCAAACACCATATATTTT.

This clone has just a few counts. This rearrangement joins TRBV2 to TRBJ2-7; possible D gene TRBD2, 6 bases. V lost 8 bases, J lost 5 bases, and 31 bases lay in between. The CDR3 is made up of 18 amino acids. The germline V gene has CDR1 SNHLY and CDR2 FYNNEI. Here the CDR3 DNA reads TGTGCCAGCGCAGTTTTTTCTCATGGGGGTAGCGGAGGGAACGAGCAGTACTTC. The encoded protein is CASAVFSHGGSGGNEQYF.

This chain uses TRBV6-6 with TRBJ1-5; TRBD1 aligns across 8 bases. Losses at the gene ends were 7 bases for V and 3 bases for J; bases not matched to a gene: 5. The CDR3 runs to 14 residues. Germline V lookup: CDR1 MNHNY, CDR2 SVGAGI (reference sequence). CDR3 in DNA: TGTGCCAGCAATGACAGGGGTGCCAATCAGCCCCAGCATTTT. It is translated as CASNDRGANQPQHF.